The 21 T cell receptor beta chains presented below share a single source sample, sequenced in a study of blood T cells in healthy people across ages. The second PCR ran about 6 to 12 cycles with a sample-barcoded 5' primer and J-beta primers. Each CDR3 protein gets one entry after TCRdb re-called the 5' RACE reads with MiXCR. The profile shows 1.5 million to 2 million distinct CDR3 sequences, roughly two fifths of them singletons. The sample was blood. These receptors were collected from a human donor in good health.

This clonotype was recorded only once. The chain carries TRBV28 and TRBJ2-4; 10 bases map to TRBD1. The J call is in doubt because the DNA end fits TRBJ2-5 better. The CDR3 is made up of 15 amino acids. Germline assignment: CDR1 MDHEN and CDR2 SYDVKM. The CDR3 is CASRSGQGIWWTQYF. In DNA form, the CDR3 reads TGTGCCAGCAGATCGGGACAGGGGATTTGGTGGACCCAGTACTTC.

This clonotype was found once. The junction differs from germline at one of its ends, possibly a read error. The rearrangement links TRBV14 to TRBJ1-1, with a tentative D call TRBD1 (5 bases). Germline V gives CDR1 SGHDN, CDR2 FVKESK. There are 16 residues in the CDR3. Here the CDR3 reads CAGSQLRGKGGTEAFF. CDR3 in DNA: TGTGCCGGCAGCCAGCTACGGGGGAAGGGCGGCACTGAAGCTTTCTTT.

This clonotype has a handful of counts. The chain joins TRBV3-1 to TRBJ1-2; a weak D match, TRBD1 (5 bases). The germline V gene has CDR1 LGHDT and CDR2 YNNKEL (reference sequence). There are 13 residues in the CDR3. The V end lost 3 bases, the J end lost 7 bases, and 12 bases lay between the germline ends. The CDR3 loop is CASSQTGHGGYTF. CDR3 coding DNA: TGTGCCAGCAGCCAGACTGGACATGGTGGCTACACCTTC.

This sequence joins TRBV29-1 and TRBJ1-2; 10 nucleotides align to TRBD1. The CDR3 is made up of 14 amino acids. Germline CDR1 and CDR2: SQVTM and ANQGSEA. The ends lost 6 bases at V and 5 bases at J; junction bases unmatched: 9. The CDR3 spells CSVGRTGGYYGYTF. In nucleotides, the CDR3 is TGCAGCGTCGGAAGGACAGGGGGTTATTATGGCTACACCTTC.

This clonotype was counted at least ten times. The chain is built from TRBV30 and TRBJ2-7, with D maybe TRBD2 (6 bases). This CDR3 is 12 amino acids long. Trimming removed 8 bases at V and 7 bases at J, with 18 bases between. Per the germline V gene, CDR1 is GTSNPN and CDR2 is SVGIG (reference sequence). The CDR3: CALGRPRMEQYF. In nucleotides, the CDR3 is TGTGCCCTAGGGAGGCCCCGTATGGAGCAGTACTTC.

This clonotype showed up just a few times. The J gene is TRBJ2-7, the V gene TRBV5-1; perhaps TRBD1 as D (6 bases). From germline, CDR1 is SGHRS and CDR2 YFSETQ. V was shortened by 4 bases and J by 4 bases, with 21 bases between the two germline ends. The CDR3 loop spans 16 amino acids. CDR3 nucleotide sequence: TGCGCCAGCAGCGCCCCTGACAGGCGAGAACTTTACGAGCAGTACTTC. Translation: CASSAPDRRELYEQYF.

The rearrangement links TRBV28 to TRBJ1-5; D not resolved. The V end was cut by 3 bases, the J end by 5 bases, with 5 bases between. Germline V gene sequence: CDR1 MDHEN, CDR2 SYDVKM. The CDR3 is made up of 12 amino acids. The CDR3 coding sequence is TGTGCCAGCAGTTTCCCTCATCAGCCCCAGCATTTT. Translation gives CASSFPHQPQHF.

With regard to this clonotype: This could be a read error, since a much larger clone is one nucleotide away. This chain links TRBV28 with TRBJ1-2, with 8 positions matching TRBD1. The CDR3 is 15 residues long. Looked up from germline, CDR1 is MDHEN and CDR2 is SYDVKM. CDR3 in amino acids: CASGLTTGAVYGYTF. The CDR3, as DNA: TGTGCCAGCGGTTTAACGACAGGGGCTGTCTATGGCTACACCTTC.

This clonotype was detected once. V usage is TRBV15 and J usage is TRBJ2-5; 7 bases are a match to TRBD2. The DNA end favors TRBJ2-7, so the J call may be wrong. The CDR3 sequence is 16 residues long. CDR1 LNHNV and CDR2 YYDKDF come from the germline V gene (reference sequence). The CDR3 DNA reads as TGTGCCACCAGCAGAGAAAGCGGGGTTTTTTCCTACGAGCAGTACTTC. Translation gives CATSRESGVFSYEQYF.

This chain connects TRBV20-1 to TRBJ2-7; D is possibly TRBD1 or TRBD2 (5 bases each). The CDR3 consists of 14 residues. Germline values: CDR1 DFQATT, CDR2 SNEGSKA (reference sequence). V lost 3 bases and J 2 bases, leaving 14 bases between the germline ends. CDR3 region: CSASDGTLTYEQYF. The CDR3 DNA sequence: TGCAGTGCTAGCGACGGGACCCTAACCTACGAGCAGTACTTC.

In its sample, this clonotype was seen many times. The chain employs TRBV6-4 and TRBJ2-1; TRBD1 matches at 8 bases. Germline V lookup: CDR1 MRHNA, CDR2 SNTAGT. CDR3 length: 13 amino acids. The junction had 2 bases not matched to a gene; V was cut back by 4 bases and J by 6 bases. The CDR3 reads CASSADRANEQFF. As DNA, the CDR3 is TGTGCCAGCAGTGCGGACAGGGCCAATGAGCAGTTCTTC.

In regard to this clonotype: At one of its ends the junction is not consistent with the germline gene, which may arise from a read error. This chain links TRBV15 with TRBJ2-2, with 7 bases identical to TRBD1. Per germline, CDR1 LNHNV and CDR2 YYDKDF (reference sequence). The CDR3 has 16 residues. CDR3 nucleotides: TGTGCCACCAGCAGAGACGCAGGGGGTGGGATCGGGGAGCGGTTTTTT. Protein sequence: CATSRDAGGGIGERFF.

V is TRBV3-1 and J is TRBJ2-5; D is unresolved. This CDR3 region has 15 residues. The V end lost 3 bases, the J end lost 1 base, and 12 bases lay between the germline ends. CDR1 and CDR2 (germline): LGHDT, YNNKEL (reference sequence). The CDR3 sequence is CASSQVPGPQETQYF. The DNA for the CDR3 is TGTGCCAGCAGCCAGGTCCCCGGGCCCCAAGAGACCCAGTACTTC.

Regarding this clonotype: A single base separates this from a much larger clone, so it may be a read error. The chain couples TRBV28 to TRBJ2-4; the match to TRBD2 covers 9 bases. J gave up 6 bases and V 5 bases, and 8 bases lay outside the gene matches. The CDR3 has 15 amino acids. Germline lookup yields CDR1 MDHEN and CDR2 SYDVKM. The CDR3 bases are TGTGCCAGCAGTGAAGCCGGGACTAGCAGAAACATTCAGTACTTC. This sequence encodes CASSEAGTSRNIQYF.

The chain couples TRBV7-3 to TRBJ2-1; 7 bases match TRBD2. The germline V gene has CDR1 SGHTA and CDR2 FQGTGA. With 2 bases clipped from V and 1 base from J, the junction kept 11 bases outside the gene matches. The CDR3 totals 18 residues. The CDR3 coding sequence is TGTGCCAGCAGCTTAGTTTCGGGGGGTACGTCTTCCTACAATGAGCAGTTCTTC. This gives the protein CASSLVSGGTSSYNEQFF.

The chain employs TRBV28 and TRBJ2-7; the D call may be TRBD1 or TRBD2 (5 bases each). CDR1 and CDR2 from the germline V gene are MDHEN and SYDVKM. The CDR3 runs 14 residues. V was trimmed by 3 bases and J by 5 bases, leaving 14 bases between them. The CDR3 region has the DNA TGTGCCAGCAGTTTGTCAGGGACGAGGCACGAGCAGTACTTC. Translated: CASSLSGTRHEQYF.

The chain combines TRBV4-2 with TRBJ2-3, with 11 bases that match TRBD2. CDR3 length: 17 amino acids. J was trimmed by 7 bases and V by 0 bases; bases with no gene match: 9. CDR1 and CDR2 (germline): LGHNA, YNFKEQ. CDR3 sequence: CASSQEATSGGGNTQYF. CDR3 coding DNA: TGTGCCAGCAGCCAAGAAGCTACTAGCGGGGGAGGTAATACGCAGTATTTT.

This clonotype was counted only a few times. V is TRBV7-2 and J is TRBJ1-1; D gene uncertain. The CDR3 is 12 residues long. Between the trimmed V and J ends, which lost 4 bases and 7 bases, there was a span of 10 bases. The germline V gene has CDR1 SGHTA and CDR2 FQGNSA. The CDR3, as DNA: TGTGCCAGCAGCTCCCGATTGGGTGAAGCTTTCTTT. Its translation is CASSSRLGEAFF.

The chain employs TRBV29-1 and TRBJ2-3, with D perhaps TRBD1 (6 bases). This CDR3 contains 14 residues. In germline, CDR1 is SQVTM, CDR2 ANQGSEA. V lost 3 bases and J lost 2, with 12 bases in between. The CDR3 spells CSVEGAGNTDTQYF. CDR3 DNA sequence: TGCAGCGTTGAGGGGGCAGGGAACACAGATACGCAGTATTTT.

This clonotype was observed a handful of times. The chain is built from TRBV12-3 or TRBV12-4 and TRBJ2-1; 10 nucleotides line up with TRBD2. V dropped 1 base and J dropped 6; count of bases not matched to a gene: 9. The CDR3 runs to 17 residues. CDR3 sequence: CASSLGASGGPLNEQFF. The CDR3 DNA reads TGTGCCAGCAGTTTAGGGGCTAGCGGGGGCCCCCTCAATGAGCAGTTCTTC.

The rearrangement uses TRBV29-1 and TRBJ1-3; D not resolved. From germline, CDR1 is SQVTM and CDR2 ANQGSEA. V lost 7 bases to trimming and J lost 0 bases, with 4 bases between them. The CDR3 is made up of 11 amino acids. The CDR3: CSGASGNTIYF. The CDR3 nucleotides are TGCAGCGGGGCCTCTGGAAACACCATATATTTT.